This paragraph reports one TCR beta chain. Its antigen is not identified. A multiplex PCR was run with 60 Vbeta primers and 13 Jbeta primers. Using immunoSEQ multiplex PCR, the repertoire was profiled, and TCRdb retains in-frame clones only, with some absent. Of approximately 220,000 clones in the sample, about four fifths are singletons; the top ten hold 2.9%. This entry comes from a study of cytomegalovirus exposure and HLA in healthy donors. Turning to the study itself: Samples from HLA-typed donors yielded around 85 million unique TCRs in an early data release.

General observations from the study: What TCR beta sequences reportedly achieved was accurate prediction of HLA-A and HLA-B alleles in most subjects.

The CDR3 runs to 14 residues. The junction had 9 bases not matched to a gene; V was cut back by 4 bases and J by 5 bases. In germline, CDR1 is SQVTM, CDR2 ANQGSEA. The chain links TRBV29-1 to TRBJ2-5; 8 bases align to TRBD2. Input material: PBMCs. The clonotype originates from a man in his thirties or forties in good health and CMV-seronegative. The CDR3 DNA is TGCAGCGTTGGGTCAAGCGGGGGTCGGGAGACCCAGTACTTC. Translating it yields CSVGSSGGRETQYF.